This T cell receptor beta chain emerged from a study of T cells in localized non-small cell lung cancer. Study-wide results and limits: A denser population of T cells in blood accompanied longer overall survival. Highest T cell clonality was seen in uninvolved adjacent lung, surpassing that measured in tumor.

A word on this clone: Its antigen is unidentified.

The V and J ends lost 5 bases and 5 bases respectively, with 15 bases between them. The CDR3 consists of 14 residues. Germline CDR1 MNHEY, CDR2 SVGAGI. The data were produced by immunoSEQ multiplex PCR, yet TCRdb's version contains in-frame clones alone and is incomplete. Of 65,000 or so clones in the sample, roughly 76% were seen once. The sample here was PBMCs, taken before any cancer treatment. The V gene is TRBV6-5, the J gene TRBJ2-5, with D unresolved. The TCR originated in a man between 40 and 75 years old with stage II lung adenocarcinoma. The CDR3 sequence is CASSPTFRSETQYF. The CDR3, as DNA: TGTGCCAGCAGTCCTACATTTCGGTCGGAGACCCAGTACTTC.